The 30 T cell receptor beta chains in this list originate from one sample, sequenced in a study of T-cell memory formation after mild COVID-19. TCRdb ran MiXCR on the 5' RACE reads and lists one entry per CDR3 protein. The table lists 400,000 or so distinct CDR3 sequences, 20% of them singletons. Sequences were obtained from PBMCs or a T cell subset sorted from them (not recorded which). Every receptor here comes from an adult woman who had mild COVID-19 (a few samples of this study predate the infection). Cell type and time point are not known.

This clonotype was detected a few times. V usage is TRBV19 and J usage is TRBJ1-5, with D possibly TRBD1 on 6 matching bases. Trimming shortened V by 3 bases and J by 0 bases, and 15 bases separated the two germline ends. The CDR3 sequence is 17 residues long. The germline CDR1 and CDR2 sequences are LNHDA and SQIVND (reference sequence). CDR3: CASSIEAAGDSNQPQHF. In DNA, the CDR3 is TGTGCCAGTAGTATTGAGGCGGCAGGGGATAGCAATCAGCCCCAGCATTTT.

The chain couples TRBV24-1 to TRBJ2-3; D perhaps matches TRBD1 (5 bases). Per the germline V gene, CDR1 is KGHDR and CDR2 is SFDVKD. The CDR3 has 16 amino acids. Trimming shortened V by 6 bases and J by 2 bases, and 17 bases separated the two germline ends. The DNA for the CDR3 is TGTGCCACCAGTAGGGGCAGCAACAGCCTCACAGATACGCAGTATTTT. Amino acid sequence: CATSRGSNSLTDTQYF.

CDR3 region: CASSLGGGGINQPQHF. CDR3 DNA: TGCGCCAGCAGCCTTGGTGGGGGAGGGATCAATCAGCCCCAGCATTTT. The V gene is TRBV5-1, the J gene TRBJ1-5, with D possibly matching TRBD1 (5 bases). Germline CDR1 is SGHRS and CDR2 is YFSETQ. Trimming pared 4 bases from V and 3 bases from J, leaving 17 bases between. The CDR3 has 16 residues.

This clonotype was seen a handful of times. V gene TRBV7-8 combines with J gene TRBJ1-1, with a weak D call TRBD1 (5 bases). CDR1 and CDR2 from the germline V gene are SGHVS and FQNEAQ. This CDR3 is built from 14 residues. V was clipped by 5 bases and J by 0 bases, with 10 bases between them. The CDR3 bases are TGTGCCAGCAGCAAGACAGCCTTGAACACTGAAGCTTTCTTT. This translates into CASSKTALNTEAFF.

The chain recombines TRBV30 with TRBJ1-6; no clear D. The germline gives CDR1 GTSNPN, CDR2 SVGIG (reference sequence). This CDR3 has 14 residues. V was shortened by 1 base and J by 10 bases, with 14 bases between the two germline ends. The CDR3 coding sequence is TGTGCCTGGAGTGAAGAGGGAGCAAGCTCACCCCTCCACTTT. Translating it yields CAWSEEGASSPLHF.

This clonotype was picked up many times. The gene calls are TRBV25-1 and TRBJ2-3, with D unresolved. This CDR3 region has 11 residues. Germline CDR1 reads MGHDK; CDR2 reads SYGVNS. Trimming stripped 10 bases from V and 6 bases from J, with 11 bases between. The CDR3 nucleotides read TGTGCCACCATGCCTCTTGATACGCAGTATTTT. The encoded protein is CATMPLDTQYF.

The chain combines TRBV25-1 with TRBJ2-7, with unresolved D. Per germline, CDR1 MGHDK and CDR2 SYGVNS. V dropped 3 bases and J dropped 5 bases, with 2 bases sitting between them. This CDR3 is 10 amino acids long. CDR3 in DNA: TGTGCCAGCAGTGATAACGAGCAGTACTTC. It yields the protein CASSDNEQYF.

The table lists this clonotype with a count of one. The V and J genes are TRBV12-3 or TRBV12-4 and TRBJ1-3; no clear D gene. CDR3 length: 13 residues. Between the trimmed V and J ends, which lost 3 bases and 4 bases, there was a span of 7 bases. CDR3 loop: CASSFSVGNTIYF. In DNA, the CDR3 is TGTGCCAGCAGTTTTTCCGTCGGAAACACCATATATTTT.

A few counts support this clonotype. The gene calls are TRBV20-1 and TRBJ1-1; no firm D call. Germline-derived CDR1 and CDR2 are DFQATT and SNEGSKA (reference sequence). This CDR3 has 11 amino acids. Trimming cost V 6 bases and J 8 bases, with 13 bases left between them. DNA for the CDR3: TGCAGTGCACAAGGCGGCCACGAAGCTTTCTTT. Its translation: CSAQGGHEAFF.

V is TRBV5-1 and J is TRBJ2-5; 8 bases are a match to TRBD2. This CDR3 has 14 residues. Germline CDR1 SGHRS, CDR2 YFSETQ. V shed 4 bases and J 4 bases; nucleotides not matched to a gene: 6. The chain's CDR3 is CASSQGLAPETQYF. The DNA for the CDR3 is TGCGCCAGCAGCCAAGGACTAGCCCCAGAGACCCAGTACTTC.

V usage is TRBV20-1 and J usage is TRBJ2-3; D is unclear. V lost 2 bases, J lost 2 bases, and 14 bases lay in between. The germline CDR1 and CDR2 sequences are DFQATT and SNEGSKA (reference sequence). The length of the CDR3 is 15 residues. The CDR3 DNA sequence: TGCAGTGCTAGAAACAGCGACTTCTACACAGATACGCAGTATTTT. Encoded protein: CSARNSDFYTDTQYF.

This clonotype was seen more than once but under ten times. The V call is TRBV3-1, the J call TRBJ2-5; 14 nucleotides line up with TRBD2. The ends lost 2 bases at V and 5 bases at J; junction bases unmatched: 13. There are 19 residues in the CDR3. CDR1 is LGHDT and CDR2 is YNNKEL in the germline V gene (reference sequence). CDR3 amino acids: CASSQLWRGTSGSRETQYF. Written as DNA, the CDR3 is TGTGCCAGCAGCCAACTCTGGCGCGGGACTAGCGGGAGTCGGGAGACCCAGTACTTC.

This clonotype was recorded a few times. The chain's CDR3 is CASSSRTGRGETQYF. CDR3 nucleotides: TGCGCCAGCAGCTCGCGGACAGGGAGGGGAGAGACCCAGTACTTC. The chain has TRBV4-1 and TRBJ2-5; D might be TRBD1 (8 bases). CDR3 length: 15 residues. The V gene lost 5 bases and the J gene lost 4 bases, with 17 bases spanning the gap. Germline V gives CDR1 MGHRA, CDR2 YSYEKL.

This clonotype has a handful of counts. The rearrangement uses TRBV4-2 and TRBJ2-2; 12 bases line up with TRBD2. The germline gives CDR1 LGHNA, CDR2 YNFKEQ. The CDR3 runs to 21 residues. The J segment lost 6 bases and the V segment lost 0 bases, leaving 17 bases of the junction unmatched. The CDR3 spells CASSQDRLGLAGIDKAGELFF. The CDR3 nucleotides are TGTGCCAGCAGCCAAGATAGATTAGGACTAGCGGGAATAGACAAGGCCGGGGAGCTGTTTTTT.

The rearrangement uses TRBV7-8 and TRBJ2-1, with 9 bases that match TRBD2. The ends lost 3 bases at V and 12 bases at J; junction bases unmatched: 9. Per germline, CDR1 SGHVS and CDR2 FQNEAQ. The CDR3 covers 14 residues. As DNA, the CDR3 is TGTGCCAGCAGCTTTGGGGCGGGGGGGAACGTGCAGTTCTTC. Its protein is CASSFGAGGNVQFF. The full variable domain, its missing parts supplied by reference TRBV7-8 and TRBJ2-1, is GAGVSQSPRYKVAKRGQDVALRCDPISGHVSLFWYQQALGQGPEFLTYFQNEAQLDKSGLPSDRFFAERPEGSVSTLKIQRTQQEDSAVYLCASSFGAGGNVQFFGPGTRLTVL.

This clonotype turned up a few times. For the CDR3, the DNA is TGTGCCAGCAGCTTATCTGACAGGGTCAACGAGCAGTACTTC. This codes for CASSLSDRVNEQYF. J is TRBJ2-7 and V is TRBV7-9; 7 nucleotides match TRBD1. CDR1 is SEHNR, CDR2 FQNEAQ, per germline (reference sequence). Trimming at V came to 2 bases and at J to 5 bases, leaving 6 bases not matched to a gene. The CDR3 totals 14 residues.

This clonotype came up a few times. V gene TRBV5-5 combines with J gene TRBJ1-1; no definite D call. The CDR3 runs 16 residues. V was trimmed by 4 bases and J by 6 bases, leaving 22 bases between them. Germline-derived CDR1 and CDR2 are SGHKS and YYEKEE (reference sequence). The CDR3 spells CASSLSTRTVSAEAFF. For the CDR3, the DNA is TGTGCCAGCAGCCTATCGACAAGGACCGTATCTGCTGAAGCTTTCTTT.

The genes are TRBV3-1 and TRBJ2-5; D might be TRBD2 (5 bases). The CDR3 length is 12 residues. Germline CDR1 and CDR2: LGHDT and YNNKEL (reference sequence). The V and J ends lost 6 bases and 5 bases respectively, with 10 bases between them. Here the CDR3 DNA reads TGTGCCAGCAGGAGCTCGGGGGAGACCCAGTACTTC. Amino acids: CASRSSGETQYF.

J is TRBJ1-2 and V is TRBV11-2, with D maybe TRBD1 (5 bases). This CDR3 comprises 16 residues. From germline, CDR1 is SGHAT and CDR2 FQNNGV. The V and J ends lost 0 bases and 5 bases respectively, with 16 bases between them. DNA of the CDR3: TGTGCCAGCAGCTTAGAGGGGCAGGGTCGGGTATATGGCTACACCTTC. Translation gives CASSLEGQGRVYGYTF.

J is TRBJ1-1 and V is TRBV7-9; TRBD1 might be the D (5 bases). There are 12 residues in the CDR3. V lost 4 bases and J 6 bases, leaving 9 bases between the germline ends. Germline CDR1 is SEHNR and CDR2 is FQNEAQ (reference sequence). CDR3 DNA sequence: TGTGCCAGCAGCTGGGGGGGGGCTGAAGCTTTCTTT. Its protein is CASSWGGAEAFF.

This clonotype appeared a few times. The chain couples TRBV28 to TRBJ2-5; TRBD2 might be the D (5 bases). Germline CDR1 MDHEN, CDR2 SYDVKM. The CDR3 runs 11 residues. Trimming pared 6 bases from V and 5 bases from J, leaving 7 bases between. Here the CDR3 reads CASRRGETQYF. CDR3 bases: TGTGCCAGCAGACGAGGGGAGACCCAGTACTTC.

The chain combines TRBV28 with TRBJ1-3; D ambiguous. Deletions cut 7 bases from V and 4 bases from J, with 11 bases between. The length of the CDR3 is 13 residues. Looked up from germline, CDR1 is MDHEN and CDR2 is SYDVKM. CDR3 coding DNA: TGTGCCAGCACTCCTGGTCTCGGAAACACCATATATTTT. Protein: CASTPGLGNTIYF.

This clonotype came up a few times. This CDR3 reads CASSLRTGSGANVLTF. DNA for the CDR3: TGCGCCAGCAGCTTGCGGACAGGCTCTGGGGCCAACGTCCTGACTTTC. The chain recombines TRBV5-1 with TRBJ2-6; 7 bases map to TRBD1. V shed 1 base and J 0 bases; nucleotides not matched to a gene: 1. CDR3 size: 16 residues. Germline CDR1 is SGHRS and CDR2 is YFSETQ.

This clonotype has a handful of counts. V usage is TRBV5-1 and J usage is TRBJ2-1; 13 nucleotides match TRBD2. The CDR3 runs to 15 residues. The trim removed 4 bases at V and 10 bases at J, leaving 8 bases unmatched. The germline CDR1 and CDR2 sequences are SGHRS and YFSETQ. CDR3: CASSLGTSGEREQFF. The CDR3 DNA follows: TGCGCCAGCAGCCTAGGGACTAGCGGGGAACGCGAGCAGTTCTTC.

This clonotype was observed many times. The V and J genes are TRBV7-9 and TRBJ1-1; D unclear. With 1 base removed from V and 2 bases from J, the gap between germline ends came to 8 bases. The CDR3 sequence is 14 residues long. CDR1 and CDR2 (germline): SEHNR, FQNEAQ (reference sequence). In DNA form, the CDR3 reads TGTGCCAGCAGCTTAGATAACAGTAACACTGAAGCTTTCTTT. Protein product: CASSLDNSNTEAFF.

V gene TRBV15 combines with J gene TRBJ2-3; 9 bases agree with TRBD2. Trimming cost V 1 base and J 6 bases; bases outside gene matches: 14. CDR1 is LNHNV and CDR2 is YYDKDF in the germline V gene (reference sequence). This CDR3 has 18 amino acids. CDR3 in amino acids: CATSRGAGVASGMDTQYF. CDR3 nucleotides: TGTGCCACCAGCAGAGGGGCAGGGGTGGCTAGCGGGATGGATACGCAGTATTTT.

The gene calls are TRBV7-9 and TRBJ1-3, with unresolved D. V was shortened by 3 bases and J by 0 bases, with 9 bases between the two germline ends. The CDR3 has 15 amino acids. CDR1 is SEHNR and CDR2 is FQNEAQ in the germline V gene (reference sequence). The CDR3 sequence: CASSFYESSGNTIYF. Here the CDR3 DNA reads TGTGCCAGCAGCTTCTATGAGAGCTCTGGAAACACCATATATTTT.

The table lists this clonotype with many counts. The V gene is TRBV15, the J gene TRBJ1-6; D uncertain. Between the trimmed V and J ends, which lost 0 bases and 7 bases, there was a span of 10 bases. The CDR3 covers 15 residues. Germline CDR1 LNHNV, CDR2 YYDKDF (reference sequence). In nucleotides, the CDR3 is TGTGCCACCAGCAGAGAGAGCGTAGAAAATTCACCCCTCCACTTT. Translating gives CATSRESVENSPLHF.

This clonotype came up a few times. The J gene is TRBJ2-5, the V gene TRBV23-1; 9 positions agree with TRBD2. TRBV23-1 is an ORF; its function is uncertain. Unmatched junction bases numbered 5, after V lost 4 bases and J lost 2 bases. This CDR3 has 15 amino acids. CDR3: CASSRGTSKQETQYF. The CDR3 nucleotides are TGCGCCAGCAGTCGCGGGACTAGCAAGCAAGAGACCCAGTACTTC.

This clonotype was seen only a few times. J is TRBJ2-2 and V is TRBV7-9; D may be TRBD2 (6 bases). The CDR3 sequence is 13 residues long. Trimming left V 7 bases short and J 3 bases short, with 9 bases between. Germline assignment: CDR1 SEHNR and CDR2 FQNEAQ (reference sequence). Here the CDR3 DNA reads TGTGCCAGCACCCGGGGGTACACCGGGGAGCTGTTTTTT. This translates into CASTRGYTGELFF.